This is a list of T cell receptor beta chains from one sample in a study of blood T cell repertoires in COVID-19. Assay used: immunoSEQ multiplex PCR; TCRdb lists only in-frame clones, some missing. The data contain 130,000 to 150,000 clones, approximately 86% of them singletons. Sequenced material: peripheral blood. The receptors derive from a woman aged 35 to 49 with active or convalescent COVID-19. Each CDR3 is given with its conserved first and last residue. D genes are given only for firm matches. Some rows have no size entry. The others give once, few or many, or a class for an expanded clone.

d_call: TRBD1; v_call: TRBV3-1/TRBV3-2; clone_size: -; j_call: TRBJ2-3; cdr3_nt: TGTGCCAGCAGCCCGGACAGGGGGTTCTCAGATACGCAGTATTTT; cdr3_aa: CASSPDRGFSDTQYF
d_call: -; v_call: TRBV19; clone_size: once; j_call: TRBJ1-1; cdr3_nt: TGTGCCAGTATGAAAGGGGTTAAGGACACTGAAGCTTTCTTT; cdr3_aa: CASMKGVKDTEAFF
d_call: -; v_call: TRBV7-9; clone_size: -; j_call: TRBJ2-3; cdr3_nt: TGTGCCAGCAGCCAGGCCGGGGTGACAGATACGCAGTATTTT; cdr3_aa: CASSQAGVTDTQYF
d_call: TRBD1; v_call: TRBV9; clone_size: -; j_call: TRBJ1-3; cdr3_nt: TGTGCCAGCAGCGTAGAGGGGACAGGGGGTTACTCTGGAAACACCATATATTTT; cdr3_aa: CASSVEGTGGYSGNTIYF
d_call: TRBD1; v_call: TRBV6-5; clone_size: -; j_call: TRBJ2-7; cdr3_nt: TGTGCCAGCAGATCCGGACAGGCCTACGAGCAGTACTTC; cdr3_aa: CASRSGQAYEQYF
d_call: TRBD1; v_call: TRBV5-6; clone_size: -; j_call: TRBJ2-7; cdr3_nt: TGTGCCAGCAGCTTGGGGGTGGGGACAGGGTCCTCCTACGAGCAGTACTTC; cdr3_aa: CASSLGVGTGSSYEQYF
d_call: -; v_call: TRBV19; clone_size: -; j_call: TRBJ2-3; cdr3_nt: TGTGCCAGTAGTATGACGGGATCGGTCACAGATACGCAGTATTTT; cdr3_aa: CASSMTGSVTDTQYF
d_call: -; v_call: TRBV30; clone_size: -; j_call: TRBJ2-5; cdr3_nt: TGTGCCTGGAGTCGCCAAGAGACCCAGTACTTC; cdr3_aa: CAWSRQETQYF
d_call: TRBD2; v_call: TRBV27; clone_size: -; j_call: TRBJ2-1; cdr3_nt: TGTGCCAGCAGTTTAAGCGGGGGGCCCTCCAATGAGCAGTTCTTC; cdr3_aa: CASSLSGGPSNEQFF
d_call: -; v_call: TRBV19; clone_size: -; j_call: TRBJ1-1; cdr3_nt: TGTGCCAGTAGTTGGGGCGGGGCGGCAGACACTGAAGCTTTCTTT; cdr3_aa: CASSWGGAADTEAFF
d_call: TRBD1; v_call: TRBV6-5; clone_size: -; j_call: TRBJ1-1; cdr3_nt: TGTGCCAGCGGGGGACAGGGGGCTCGGAGGACTGAAGCTTTCTTT; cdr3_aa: CASGGQGARRTEAFF
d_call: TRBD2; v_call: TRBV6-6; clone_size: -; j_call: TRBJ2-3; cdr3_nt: TGTGCCAGCAGCCGACGAACTAGCGGGAGCGGAGATACGCAGTATTTT; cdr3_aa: CASSRRTSGSGDTQYF
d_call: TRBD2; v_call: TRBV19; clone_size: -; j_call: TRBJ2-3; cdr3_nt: TGTGCCAGTAGTATTAGGGTGGCGGGGGGCCTTAGCACAGATACGCAGTATTTT; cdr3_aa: CASSIRVAGGLSTDTQYF
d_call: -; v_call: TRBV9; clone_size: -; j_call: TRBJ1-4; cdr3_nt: TGTGCCAGCCAGATGCACCCGGGTGAAAAACTGTTTTTT; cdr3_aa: CASQMHPGEKLFF